This TCR beta chain was captured in a study of CD8+ T cells in alopecia areata. The study's findings and limits: TCR sharing was clearer in mice than between patients, perhaps partly owing to patient HLA diversity.

Comment on this clone: Its cognate antigen is unknown.

The sample's treatment: oral pan-JAK inhibitor, 5-10 mg twice daily. The authors extracted RNA and reverse transcribed it into cDNA as the sequencing template. Clones were read by immunoSEQ multiplex PCR, and TCRdb kept only the in-frame ones, dropping some. The sample includes roughly 100,000 clones, over 75% of them seen just once. The CDR3 runs 11 residues. From germline, CDR1 is MNHEY and CDR2 SMNVEV (reference sequence). Trimming removed 4 bases at V and 4 bases at J, with 3 bases between. The chain links TRBV27 to TRBJ2-3, with D uncertain. The source material was CD8+ T cells sorted from blood, sampled around week 31, from a patient treated with tofacitinib. This TCR was sampled from a human donor with alopecia areata. The CDR3 DNA reads TGTGCCAGCAGTTCTGCAGATACGCAGTATTTT. It specifies CASSSADTQYF.